A selection of T cell receptor beta chains follows, all from one sample in a study of T-cell memory formation after mild COVID-19. One entry per CDR3 protein, called by TCRdb with MiXCR from the 5' RACE reads. The sample consists of about 620,000 distinct CDR3 sequences, roughly 17% of them appearing once. The source material was PBMCs or a T cell subset sorted from them (not recorded which). The receptors were gathered from an adult woman who had mild COVID-19 (a few samples of this study predate the infection). Cell type and time point are not known. Both conserved end residues are part of each CDR3. D genes are given only for firm matches. The size of a clone is reported for some rows only, either as once, few or many, or as a class for expanded clones.

>.|few|TRBJ2-5|TRBV7-9
TGTGCCAGCAGGCTTAACACGGGAGAAGAGACCCAGTACTTC
CASRLNTGEETQYF
>TRBD1|.|TRBJ1-2|TRBV20-1
TGCAGTGCCAGGACAGGGGATGGCTACACCTTC
CSARTGDGYTF
>.|.|TRBJ2-3|TRBV18
TGTGCCAGCTCACCTCGAAGCGGGCGGGATCTAGATACGCAGTATTTT
CASSPRSGRDLDTQYF
>.|many|TRBJ2-1|TRBV11-2
TGTGCCAGCAGCTCGGGACTTATCTACAATGAGCAGTTCTTC
CASSSGLIYNEQFF
>.|few|TRBJ2-3|TRBV6-4
TGTGCCAGCAGTGACGGCGGGAGCACAGATACGCAGTATTTT
CASSDGGSTDTQYF
>.|.|TRBJ1-1|TRBV11-2
TGTGCCAGCAGCTTAAACGGGGCGGGAGCTTTCTTT
CASSLNGAGAFF
>.|.|TRBJ2-1|TRBV5-6
TGTGCCAGCAGCTCGGGGATAGCTATCAATGAGCAGTTCTTC
CASSSGIAINEQFF
>.|.|TRBJ1-1|TRBV4-1
TGCGCCAGCAGCCCAGAACAGGGCAACTACTATATAGCTTTCTTT
CASSPEQGNYYIAFF
>.|.|TRBJ2-7|TRBV3-1
TGTGCCAGCAGCCAAGTTTTTTACGAGCAGTACTTC
CASSQVFYEQYF
>TRBD2|.|TRBJ2-7|TRBV18
TGTGCCAGCTCACCAAGGACTAGCGGGAGGGAGTACGAGCAGTACTTC
CASSPRTSGREYEQYF
>TRBD1|many|TRBJ1-6|TRBV12-3/TRBV12-4
TGTGCCAGCAGCCGGGACAGGGGCAATTCACCCCTCCACTTT
CASSRDRGNSPLHF
>.|few|TRBJ2-7|TRBV7-6
TGTGCCAGCAGCTCTTCCTTGACAGCCCACTACGAGCAGTACTTC
CASSSSLTAHYEQYF
>TRBD1|.|TRBJ1-4|TRBV4-1
TGCGCCAGCAGCCTTCGGACAGGGGAAAAACTGTTTTTT
CASSLRTGEKLFF
>.|.|TRBJ1-6|TRBV9
TGTGCCAGCAGCGTAGAAGGGTCCTATAATTCACCCCTCCACTTT
CASSVEGSYNSPLHF
>TRBD2|few|TRBJ2-3|TRBV10-3
TGTGCCATCAGCCCCGGGACTAGCGGGAGGGTGTCTGGCACAGATACGCAGTATTTT
CAISPGTSGRVSGTDTQYF
>TRBD1|.|TRBJ2-3|TRBV20-1
TGCAGTGCAAACCCGCCTAGCTCGGGACAGGATACGCAGTATTTT
CSANPPSSGQDTQYF
>TRBD2|.|TRBJ2-5|TRBV12-3/TRBV12-4
TGTGCCAGCAGGCTAGCGGGCAGTCAAGAGACCCAGTACTTC
CASRLAGSQETQYF
>.|few|TRBJ1-2|TRBV7-6
TGTGCCAGCAGCTCGAGGACGGAGCCTGGGGGTGGCTACACCTTC
CASSSRTEPGGGYTF
>.|few|TRBJ2-7|TRBV12-3/TRBV12-4
TGTGCCAGCAGCTTGCAGCTTAGCCCCTACGAGCAGTACTTC
CASSLQLSPYEQYF
>TRBD1|.|TRBJ2-2|TRBV5-5
TGTGCCAGCAGCTTGGTAGAGGGGGCTGGCGGGGAGCTGTTTTTT
CASSLVEGAGGELFF
>.|.|TRBJ2-7|TRBV7-9
TGTGCCAGCAGCTTAGTGGCGGTCCCGGCCCACGAGCAGTACTTC
CASSLVAVPAHEQYF
>.|few|TRBJ2-6|TRBV10-2
TGCGCCAGCAGTGGGGGGGACTCTCCCTCTGGGGCCAACGTCCTGACTTTC
CASSGGDSPSGANVLTF
>TRBD2|.|TRBJ2-5|TRBV7-2
TGTGCCAGCAGCTCAGATAGCGGGGGGTATGAAGAGACCCAGTACTTC
CASSSDSGGYEETQYF
>TRBD1|.|TRBJ2-7|TRBV6-6
TGTGCCAGCAGTTACGGGACAGGGGGCATCAACGAGCAGTACTTC
CASSYGTGGINEQYF
>.|.|TRBJ1-2|TRBV12-3/TRBV12-4
TGTGCCAGCAGTTGGGCAGACTATGGCTACACCTTC
CASSWADYGYTF
>.|.|TRBJ1-5|TRBV7-2
TGTGCCAGCAGCTTAAGTTTCCATGCAGGCAATCAGCCCCAGCATTTT
CASSLSFHAGNQPQHF
>TRBD1|.|TRBJ1-2|TRBV6-2/TRBV6-3
TGTGCCAGCAGGCCCCGGACAGGGAAGGACTATGGCTACACCTTC
CASRPRTGKDYGYTF
>.|.|TRBJ2-3|TRBV7-8
TGTGCCAGCAGCAGGGGGGGGGAGGCTACGCAGTATTTT
CASSRGGEATQYF
>TRBD1|.|TRBJ2-1|TRBV24-1
TGTGCCACCAGTGGCTTAGGGACAGGGAGTTTTGAGCAGTTCTTC
CATSGLGTGSFEQFF
>.|few|TRBJ1-1|TRBV7-8
TGTGCCAGCAGCCCGCAGGGCGCCACTGAAGCTTTCTTT
CASSPQGATEAFF
>.|many|TRBJ2-3|TRBV28
TGTGCCAGCAGTCCCCTAGGGGGGGGGACAGATACGCAGTATTTT
CASSPLGGGTDTQYF
>.|.|TRBJ2-7|TRBV7-3
TGTGCCAGCAGCTTAGAACCCAACTCCTACGAGCAGGACTTC
CASSLEPNSYEQDF
>.|.|TRBJ1-1|TRBV9
TGTGCCAGCAGCGAGACAAGTGTGAACACTGAAGCTTTCTTT
CASSETSVNTEAFF
>.|few|TRBJ2-7|TRBV20-1
TGCAGTGCTAGAGCGTCAGGGGCGCGAGCCTACGAGCAGTACTTC
CSARASGARAYEQYF
>TRBD2|.|TRBJ2-5|TRBV4-2
TGTGCCAGCAGCCAAGATCCAGCGGGAGGGAGGGAGACCCAGTACTTC
CASSQDPAGGRETQYF
>.|.|TRBJ2-5|TRBV11-3
TGTGCCAGCAGCTTATGGTCGTCCGGTGGAGAGACCCAGTACTTC
CASSLWSSGGETQYF
>.|.|TRBJ2-7|TRBV7-8
TGTGCCAGCAGCCCAATAGCCGGGTTGCGCTACGAGCAGTACTTC
CASSPIAGLRYEQYF
>.|.|TRBJ2-5|TRBV10-3
TGTGCCATCAGGGTGGACTACCAAGAGACCCAGTACTTC
CAIRVDYQETQYF
>TRBD1|once|TRBJ2-5|TRBV15
TGTGCCACCAGCATGCCATGGGGACAGGGAGAGACCCAGTACTTC
CATSMPWGQGETQYF
>TRBD2|few|TRBJ2-5|TRBV7-6
TGTGCCAGCAGCTTTTCCCCGCGAGGCGGGAGCCTCCAAGAGACCCAGTACTTC
CASSFSPRGGSLQETQYF
>.|many|TRBJ2-7|TRBV12-3/TRBV12-4
TGTGCCAGCAGCATTGGAGGGATTCCCTCCTACGAGCAGTACTTC
CASSIGGIPSYEQYF
>TRBD2|many|TRBJ2-1|TRBV6-2/TRBV6-3
TGTGCCAGCAGTTACCGCACCGGGACTAGCGGGGGTTTGAAGCAGTTCTTC
CASSYRTGTSGGLKQFF
>TRBD1|.|TRBJ1-2|TRBV11-3
TGTGCCAGCAGCTTAGCCGGTAACAGGGGGCTTGGCTACACCTTC
CASSLAGNRGLGYTF